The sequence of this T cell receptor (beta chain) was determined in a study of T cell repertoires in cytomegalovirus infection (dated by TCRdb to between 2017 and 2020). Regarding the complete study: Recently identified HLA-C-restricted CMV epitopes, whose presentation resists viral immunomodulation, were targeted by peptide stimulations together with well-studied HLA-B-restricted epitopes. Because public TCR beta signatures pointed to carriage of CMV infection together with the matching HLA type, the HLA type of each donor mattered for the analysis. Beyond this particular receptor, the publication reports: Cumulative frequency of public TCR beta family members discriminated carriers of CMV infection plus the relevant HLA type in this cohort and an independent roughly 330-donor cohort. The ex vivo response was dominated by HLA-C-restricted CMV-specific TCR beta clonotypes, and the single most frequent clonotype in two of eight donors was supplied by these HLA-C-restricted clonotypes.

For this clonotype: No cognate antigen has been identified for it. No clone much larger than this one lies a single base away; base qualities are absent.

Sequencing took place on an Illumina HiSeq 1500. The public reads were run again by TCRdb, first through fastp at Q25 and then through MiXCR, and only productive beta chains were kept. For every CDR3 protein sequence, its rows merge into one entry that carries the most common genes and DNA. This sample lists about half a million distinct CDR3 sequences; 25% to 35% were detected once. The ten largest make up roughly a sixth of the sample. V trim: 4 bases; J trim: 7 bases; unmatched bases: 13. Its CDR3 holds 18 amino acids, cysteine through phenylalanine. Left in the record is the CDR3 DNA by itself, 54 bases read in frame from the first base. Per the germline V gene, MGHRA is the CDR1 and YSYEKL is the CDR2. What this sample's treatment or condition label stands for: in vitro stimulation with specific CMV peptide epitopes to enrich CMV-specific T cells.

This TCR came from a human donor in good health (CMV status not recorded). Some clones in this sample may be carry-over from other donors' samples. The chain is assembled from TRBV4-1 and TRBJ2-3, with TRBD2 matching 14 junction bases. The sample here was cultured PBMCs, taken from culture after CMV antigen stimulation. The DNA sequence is TGCGCCAGCAGCCTTACCGGGACTAGCGGGAGCAGCCTCAATACGCAGTATTTT. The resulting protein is CASSLTGTSGSSLNTQYF.